This is a list of T cell receptor beta chains from one sample in a study of blood T cell repertoires in COVID-19. Generated by immunoSEQ multiplex PCR, the TCRdb table keeps only in-frame clones and is missing some. The data show 350,000 to 500,000 clones, with over 85% seen just once and 0.7% to 0.85% held by the top ten. The sequencing sample was made of peripheral blood. The receptors shown here come from a man between 18 and 35 years old with COVID-19, enrolled during active disease. The CDR3 runs from the conserved cysteine through the conserved F or W. Each record gives: D gene, clone size, J gene, V gene, CDR3 length, CDR3 protein, CDR3 DNA. The D gene is left open where the match is weak. Size values are once, few and many counts, or a class for expanded clones, and some rows have none.

>.|.|TRBJ2-1|TRBV7-8|13
CASSPTANNEQFF
TGTGCCAGCAGCCCCACTGCGAACAATGAGCAGTTCTTC
>TRBD1|.|TRBJ2-7|TRBV2|14
CASSFTGGTNEQYF
TGTGCCAGCAGTTTTACAGGGGGGACCAACGAGCAGTACTTC
>.|.|TRBJ1-6|TRBV6-5|15
CASSTGTNYNSPLHF
TGTGCCAGCAGTACCGGGACAAACTATAATTCACCCCTCCACTTT
>TRBD2|.|TRBJ2-3|TRBV2|15
CASSVAGLPGDTQYF
TGTGCCAGCAGTGTAGCGGGACTCCCAGGAGATACGCAGTATTTT
>.|.|TRBJ2-3|TRBV19|15
CASSIGRTSTDTQYF
TGTGCCAGTAGTATAGGCAGGACTAGCACAGATACGCAGTATTTT
>.|.|TRBJ2-1|TRBV9|13
CASTGNFGNEQFF
TGTGCCAGCACTGGCAACTTCGGGAATGAGCAGTTCTTC
>.|.|TRBJ1-4|TRBV7-9|15
CASSLMGARAEKLFF
TGTGCCAGCAGCTTAATGGGGGCGCGTGCTGAAAAACTGTTTTTT
>.|.|TRBJ2-4|TRBV19|13
CARDGGAKNIQYF
TGTGCCAGGGATGGAGGGGCCAAAAACATTCAGTACTTC
>TRBD1|.|TRBJ2-1|TRBV9|14
CASSVTGGASEQFF
TGTGCCAGCAGCGTAACAGGGGGCGCATCTGAGCAGTTCTTC
>TRBD2|.|TRBJ2-1|TRBV6-5|15
CASSPGLAGGNEQFF
TGTGCCAGCAGCCCCGGACTAGCGGGAGGTAATGAGCAGTTCTTC
>.|.|TRBJ1-2|TRBV20-1|11
CSARAGLGYTF
TGCAGTGCTAGGGCGGGCTTGGGCTACACCTTC
>.|.|TRBJ2-2|TRBV4-2|13
CASSHSGPGELFF
TGTGCCAGCAGCCACTCAGGGCCCGGGGAGCTGTTTTTT
>.|.|TRBJ2-1|TRBV11-3|12
CASSLGSGEQFF
TGTGCCAGCAGCTTAGGATCGGGTGAGCAGTTCTTC
>TRBD2|.|TRBJ2-2|TRBV7-9|19
CASSSHGLAGGVGTGELFF
TGTGCCAGCAGCTCTCATGGACTAGCGGGGGGAGTTGGTACCGGGGAGCTGTTTTTT
>.|.|TRBJ2-7|TRBV18|13
CASSPGQGREQYF
TGTGCCAGCTCACCGGGGCAGGGTCGCGAGCAGTACTTC
>TRBD2|.|TRBJ2-3|TRBV3-1/TRBV3-2|14
CAPIGRENTDTQYF
TGTGCCCCAATTGGGCGGGAGAATACAGATACGCAGTATTTT
>.|.|TRBJ2-1|TRBV28|16
CASSFGREPLANEQFF
TGTGCCAGCAGTTTTGGTCGGGAGCCGCTTGCGAATGAGCAGTTCTTC
>.|.|TRBJ1-6|TRBV18|15
CASSPKEGRDSPLHF
TGTGCCAGCTCACCAAAAGAGGGTCGGGATTCACCCCTCCACTTT
>.|.|TRBJ2-5|TRBV7-6|16
CASSPNKAEIQETQYF
TGTGCCAGCAGCCCCAACAAGGCGGAAATACAAGAGACCCAGTACTTC
>.|.|TRBJ1-1|TRBV18|13
CASSPAGSTEAFF
TGTGCCAGCTCACCAGCAGGTTCCACTGAAGCTTTCTTT
>.|.|TRBJ2-7|TRBV7-8|15
CASSLESGYSYEQYF
TGTGCCAGCAGCTTAGAGAGCGGATACTCCTACGAGCAGTACTTC
>TRBD2|.|TRBJ2-1|TRBV4-2|15
CASSLRLAGLNEQFF
TGTGCCAGCAGCCTTCGACTAGCGGGGTTGAATGAGCAGTTCTTC
>TRBD2|.|TRBJ2-3|TRBV6-5|14
CASESGGNTDTQYF
TGTGCCAGCGAGAGCGGGGGGAACACAGATACGCAGTATTTT
>.|once|TRBJ2-2|TRBV9|15
CASSVVGVATGELFF
TGTGCCAGCAGCGTAGTGGGAGTAGCCACCGGGGAGCTGTTTTTT
>.|once|TRBJ2-1|TRBV11-2|15
CASSLRGGAGNEQFF
TGTGCCAGCAGCTTAAGGGGGGGGGCCGGCAATGAGCAGTTCTTC
>.|.|TRBJ2-3|TRBV28|15
CASSSFLAHTDTQYF
TGTGCCAGCAGCTCCTTCCTTGCACACACAGATACGCAGTATTTT
>.|few|TRBJ1-1|TRBV6-6|12
CASSQDSTEAFF
TGTGCCAGCAGTCAGGACAGCACTGAAGCTTTCTTT
>.|.|TRBJ1-6|TRBV5-1|17
CASSLESQGLGNSPLHF
TGCGCCAGCAGCTTGGAGTCCCAGGGGCTAGGGAATTCACCCCTCCACTTT
>TRBD2|.|TRBJ2-3|TRBV6-5|15
CASIRVSGRTDTQYF
TGTGCCAGCATAAGAGTGAGCGGGAGGACAGATACGCAGTATTTT
>.|.|TRBJ1-5|TRBV6-5|13
CASSYLKNQPQHF
TGTGCCAGCAGTTACTTAAAAAATCAGCCCCAGCATTTT
>.|.|TRBJ2-7|TRBV5-4|14
CASSFKGLEFEQYF
TGTGCCAGCAGCTTTAAGGGACTGGAATTTGAGCAGTACTTC
>.|.|TRBJ1-2|TRBV12-2|18
CASRQNRGPLEANYGYTF
TGTGCAAGTCGCCAAAATAGGGGGCCCCTTGAAGCTAACTATGGCTACACCTTC
>TRBD2|.|TRBJ2-7|TRBV7-2|15
CASSWSPGGAYEQYF
TGTGCCAGCAGTTGGAGCCCGGGAGGTGCCTACGAGCAGTACTTC